This passage covers 11 T cell receptor beta chains from one sample sequenced in a study of blood T cell repertoires in COVID-19. Method: immunoSEQ multiplex PCR; TCRdb's copy keeps in-frame clones and lacks some. The table records around 320,000 clones, more than 70% of them present only once. Sample: peripheral blood. Receptor source: a woman aged 25 to 39 who had recovered from COVID-19.

This clone came up once. The V call is TRBV10-3, the J call TRBJ2-1; 9 nucleotides agree with TRBD1. The V gene's germline CDR1 is ENHRY and CDR2 SYGVKD. The CDR3 runs 15 residues. The trim removed 4 bases at V and 5 bases at J, leaving 6 bases unmatched. The CDR3 reads CAISAGQGRHNEQFF. The CDR3 bases are TGTGCCATCAGTGCGGGACAGGGTAGGCACAATGAGCAGTTCTTC.

In this sample, this clone turned up once. The chain carries TRBV9 and TRBJ2-7; TRBD1 aligns across 7 bases. Germline loops: CDR1 SGDLS, CDR2 YYNGEE. This CDR3 has 15 amino acids. V lost 2 bases and J lost 3; bases outside the gene matches: 8. The CDR3 is CASSVSGTDIYEQYF. In nucleotides, the CDR3 is TGTGCCAGCAGCGTTTCCGGGACAGATATCTACGAGCAGTACTTC.

V is TRBV4-3 and J is TRBJ2-2; 7 bases map to TRBD1. With 2 bases clipped from V and 6 bases from J, the junction kept 6 bases outside the gene matches. Germline CDR1 and CDR2: LGHNA and YSLEER. The CDR3 has 15 residues. The CDR3 DNA follows: TGCGCCAGCAGCCAACTAAGGGGGCGGGCCGGGGAGCTGTTTTTT. This encodes CASSQLRGRAGELFF.

This chain joins TRBV29-1 and TRBJ1-4, with D perhaps TRBD1 (5 bases). The germline CDR1 and CDR2 sequences are SQVTM and ANQGSEA. V lost 7 bases, J lost 5 bases, and 14 bases lay in between. This CDR3 has 13 residues. CDR3 protein: CSAAGRTNEKLFF. DNA of the CDR3: TGCAGCGCAGCGGGACGGACGAATGAAAAACTGTTTTTT.

This clone was detected a few times. The CDR3 DNA follows: TGCGCCAGCAGCACCCTTGGGACTGCGGGAGATACGCAGTATTTT. It yields the protein CASSTLGTAGDTQYF. The genes are TRBV5-1 and TRBJ2-3, with a weak D call TRBD2 (6 bases). The CDR3 extends over 15 amino acids. Germline CDR1 is SGHRS and CDR2 is YFSETQ. Trimming shortened V by 4 bases and J by 5 bases, and 17 bases separated the two germline ends.

The rearrangement links TRBV5-4 to TRBJ2-1; TRBD2 might be the D (7 bases). This CDR3 region has 14 residues. With 1 base removed from V and 8 bases from J, the gap between germline ends came to 13 bases. The V gene's germline CDR1 is SGHNT and CDR2 YYREEE (reference sequence). CDR3 nucleotides: TGTGCCAGCAGCTTGAAGGGGGGGGTTTATGAGCAGTTCTTC. It codes for CASSLKGGVYEQFF.

The rearrangement joins TRBV27 to TRBJ1-1; TRBD1 might be the D (6 bases). The CDR3 covers 22 residues. Per germline, CDR1 MNHEY and CDR2 SMNVEV (reference sequence). Trimming pared 6 bases from V and 1 base from J, leaving 36 bases between. CDR3 in DNA: TGTGCCAGCAGGTCCCGGACTCATCCTTACCCACCGGGACACCCGGGGAACACTGAAGCTTTCTTT. It encodes CASRSRTHPYPPGHPGNTEAFF.

This CDR3 reads CATSDPSEGDYGYTF. In DNA form, the CDR3 reads TGTGCCACCAGTGACCCATCTGAAGGGGACTATGGCTACACCTTC. The V gene is TRBV24-1, the J gene TRBJ1-2, with D possibly matching TRBD1 (5 bases). Germline V lookup: CDR1 KGHDR, CDR2 SFDVKD. CDR3 length: 15 residues. The ends were cut back, 4 bases at V and 3 bases at J, with 14 bases in the middle.

The V and J genes are TRBV29-1 and TRBJ2-7; 8 nucleotides align to TRBD1. Germline values: CDR1 SQVTM, CDR2 ANQGSEA. The CDR3 consists of 16 residues. V gave up 2 bases and J gave up 7 bases; unmatched junction bases: 16. CDR3: CSVEKPTDNRGREQYF. CDR3 DNA: TGCAGCGTTGAAAAGCCTACCGACAACAGGGGGAGAGAGCAGTACTTC.

This chain joins TRBV7-2 and TRBJ2-1; 8 bases map to TRBD2. V shed 1 base, J shed 0 bases, and the junction held 2 bases outside the gene matches. Germline CDR1 and CDR2: SGHTA and FQGNSA. The CDR3 has 16 residues. CDR3 bases: TGTGCCAGCAGCTTAGGGCTAGCGGGCTCCTACAATGAGCAGTTCTTC. This encodes CASSLGLAGSYNEQFF.

CDR3 amino acids: CASSYGEGDADTQYF. The CDR3 coding sequence is TGTGCCAGCAGTTACGGGGAGGGGGACGCAGATACGCAGTATTTT. This chain links TRBV6-6 with TRBJ2-3, with a possible D match to TRBD2 (7 bases). CDR3 length: 15 residues. V was shortened by 2 bases and J by 4 bases, with 13 bases between the two germline ends. Germline V lookup: CDR1 MNHNY, CDR2 SVGAGI (reference sequence).